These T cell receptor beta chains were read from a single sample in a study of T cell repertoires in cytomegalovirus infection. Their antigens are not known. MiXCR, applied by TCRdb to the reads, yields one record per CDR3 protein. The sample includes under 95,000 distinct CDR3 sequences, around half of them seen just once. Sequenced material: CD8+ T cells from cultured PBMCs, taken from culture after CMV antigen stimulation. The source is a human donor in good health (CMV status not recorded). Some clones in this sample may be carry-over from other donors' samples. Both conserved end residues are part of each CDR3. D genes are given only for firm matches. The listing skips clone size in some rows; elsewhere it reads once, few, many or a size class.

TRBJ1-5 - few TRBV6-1 TGTGCCAGCTTGACGGGACTCCTGAAGGTCAATCAGCCCCAGCATTTT CASLTGLLKVNQPQHF
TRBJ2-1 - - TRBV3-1 TGTGCCAGCAGCCAAGGTCCCCCCCGGGGCACCGGGGACAATGAGCAGTTCTTC CASSQGPPRGTGDNEQFF
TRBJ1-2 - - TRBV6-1 TGTGCCAGCAGTGAAGAGTTGGGGGGGAACGATGGCTACACCTTC CASSEELGGNDGYTF
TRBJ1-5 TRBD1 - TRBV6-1 TGTGCCAGCAGAGACAGGGTTCAGCCCCAGCATTTT CASRDRVQPQHF
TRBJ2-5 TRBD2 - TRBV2 TGTGCCAGCAGTCCAATTAGTCAACTAGCGGGGTCTGCGACCCAGTACTTC CASSPISQLAGSATQYF
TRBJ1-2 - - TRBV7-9 TGTGCCAGCAGCCCACAGGGTGCGGCTGGCTACACCTTC CASSPQGAAGYTF
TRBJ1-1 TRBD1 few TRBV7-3 TGTGCCAGCAGCCTGGGACAGGGGGCCACTGAAGCTTTCTTT CASSLGQGATEAFF
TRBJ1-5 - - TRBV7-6 TGTGCCAGCAGCTCCGGACAGCGCAATCAGCCCCAGCATTTT CASSSGQRNQPQHF
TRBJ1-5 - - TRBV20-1 TGCAGTGCTAGAGAACCAGGCCTCAATCAGCCCCAGCATTTT CSAREPGLNQPQHF
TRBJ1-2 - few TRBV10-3 TGTGCCATCGAAAGGGAAAACTATGGCTACACCTTC CAIERENYGYTF
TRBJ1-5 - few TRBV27 TGTGCCAGCAGTTTGGTCCCGGATCGGCCCCAGCATTTT CASSLVPDRPQHF
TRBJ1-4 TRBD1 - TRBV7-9 TGTGCCAGCAGCCCCGGACAGGGGGCAAGTGATGGGGGAAAACTGTTTTTT CASSPGQGASDGGKLFF
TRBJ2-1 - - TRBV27 TGTGCCAGCCTAGGGTGGGGGCTTGACAATGAGCAGTTCTTC CASLGWGLDNEQFF
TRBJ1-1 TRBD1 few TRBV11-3 TGTGCCAGCAGCTCGGGACAGGGAAAGACTGAAGCTTTCTTT CASSSGQGKTEAFF
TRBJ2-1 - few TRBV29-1 TGCAGCGTTGAAGGTGCCCGGGGGGCTGCTTACAATGAGCAGTTCTTC CSVEGARGAAYNEQFF
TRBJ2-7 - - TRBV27 TGTGCCAGCAGTTCTGATAGGGTTGGGAGCTCCTACGAGCAGTACTTC CASSSDRVGSSYEQYF
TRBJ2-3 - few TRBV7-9 TGTGCCAGCAGCTTACCAGGGACAGATACGCAGTATTTT CASSLPGTDTQYF
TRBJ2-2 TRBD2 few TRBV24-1 TGTGCCACCAGTGATTCGCCACTAGCGGGGGAACCGAACACCGGGGAGCTGTTTTTT CATSDSPLAGEPNTGELFF
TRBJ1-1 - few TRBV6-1 TGTGCCAGCAGTGAAGCGGGCAGCCCCAGTAGTGAAGCTTTCTTT CASSEAGSPSSEAFF
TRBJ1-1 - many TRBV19 TGTGCCAGTAGTATTTACACTGAAGCTTTCTTT CASSIYTEAFF
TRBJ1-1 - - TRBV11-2 TGTGCCAGCAGCTTGTCGCCAAACACTGAAGCTTTCTTT CASSLSPNTEAFF
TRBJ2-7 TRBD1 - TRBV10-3 TGTGCCATCAGTGAGAGGGACAGCTCCGGGTCCTACGAGCAGTACTTC CAISERDSSGSYEQYF
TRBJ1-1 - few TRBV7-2 TGTGCCAGCAGCTTAGTTCGGGTTGAAGCTTTCTTT CASSLVRVEAFF
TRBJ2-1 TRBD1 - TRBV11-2 TGTGCCAGCAGCTTCTCGGACAGGAATAATGAGCAGTTCTTC CASSFSDRNNEQFF
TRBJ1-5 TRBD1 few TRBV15 TGTGCCACCAGCAGAGATAACAGGGGAGTCCTGGCCCAGCATTTT CATSRDNRGVLAQHF
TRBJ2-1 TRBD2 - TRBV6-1 TGTGCCGGCAGCCTCTTTCCGCGGGGGGGAGCCTACAATGAGCAGTTCTTC CAGSLFPRGGAYNEQFF
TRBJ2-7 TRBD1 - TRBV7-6 TGTGCCAGCAGCACCCGGAGCGGACAGGGGAATTACGAGCAGTACTTC CASSTRSGQGNYEQYF
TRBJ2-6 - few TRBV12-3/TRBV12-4 TGTGCCAGTCTTTCCTCTGGGGCCAACGTCCTGACTTTC CASLSSGANVLTF
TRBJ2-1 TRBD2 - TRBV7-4 TGTGCCAGCAGCGGTGAGACGGGGGGGAGCTCCTACAATGAGCAGTTCTTC CASSGETGGSSYNEQFF